The 8 T cell receptor beta chains listed next were all sequenced from one sample in a study of T cell repertoires in cytomegalovirus infection. TCRdb independently ran MiXCR on the reads; one entry per CDR3 protein. Altogether some 600,000 distinct CDR3 sequences are present, approximately 24% being singletons, with the ten largest covering less than 9.5%. Sample: CD8+ T cells from PBMCs. Receptors originate from a human donor in good health (CMV status not recorded). Some clones in this sample may be carry-over from other donors' samples.

This chain links TRBV7-6 with TRBJ2-1, with 8 nucleotides matching TRBD2. The CDR3 totals 15 residues. CDR1 and CDR2 from the germline V gene are SGHVS and FNYEAQ. V was pared by 5 bases and J by 9 bases, with 12 bases of the junction left unmatched. The CDR3 reads CASSPADGGAFEQFF. Here the CDR3 DNA reads TGTGCCAGCAGCCCAGCTGACGGGGGGGCGTTTGAGCAGTTCTTC. Looking up the rest from reference TRBV7-6 and TRBJ2-1 gives the full variable domain: GAGVSQSPRYKVTKRGQDVALRCDPISGHVSLYWYRQALGQGPEFLTYFNYEAQQDKSGLPNDRFSAERPEGSISTLTIQRTEQRDSAMYRCASSPADGGAFEQFFGPGTRLTVL.

Only a few counts were recorded for this clonotype. The chain is built from TRBV7-3 and TRBJ2-5; 7 nucleotides align to TRBD2. Per the germline V gene, CDR1 is SGHTA and CDR2 is FQGTGA. The CDR3 is 13 residues long. The ends lost 0 bases at V and 7 bases at J; junction bases unmatched: 2. CDR3 DNA: TGTGCCAGCAGCTTAACCGCTAGCGGGACCCAGTACTTC. Residues: CASSLTASGTQYF.

This clonotype was seen repeatedly, ten times or more. The gene calls are TRBV6-1 and TRBJ2-7; D remains unclear. The CDR3 sequence is 14 residues long. Germline CDR1 is MNHNS and CDR2 is SASEGT. V lost 7 bases and J lost 2, with 15 bases in between. The CDR3 region is CASTLAAETYEQYF. CDR3 nucleotides: TGTGCCAGCACCCTTGCGGCGGAAACCTACGAGCAGTACTTC.

CDR3 nucleotide sequence: TGCAGTGTTCAGCTTATGGACACGACCGACGAGCAGTACTTC. Its translation: CSVQLMDTTDEQYF. The genes are TRBV20-1 and TRBJ2-7, with D perhaps matching TRBD1 (5 bases). The CDR3 has 14 residues. CDR1 is DFQATT and CDR2 is SNEGSKA in the germline V gene (reference sequence). The V gene lost 7 bases and the J gene lost 5 bases, with 21 bases spanning the gap.

The J gene is TRBJ1-2, the V gene TRBV29-1; 11 bases fit TRBD1. With 1 base clipped from V and 4 bases from J, the junction kept 26 bases outside the gene matches. In germline, CDR1 is SQVTM, CDR2 ANQGSEA. This CDR3 has 22 amino acids. The CDR3 DNA follows: TGCAGCGTTGAAGCAAGGAACCGGGACAGGGGGGCCTATACAACAACCTCCTATGGCTACACCTTC. The encoded protein is CSVEARNRDRGAYTTTSYGYTF.

The rearrangement links TRBV27 to TRBJ2-7; TRBD1 agrees at 10 bases. Looked up from germline, CDR1 is MNHEY and CDR2 is SMNVEV (reference sequence). The CDR3 is 16 residues long. The CDR3 loop is CVSSLSGTGDHYEQYV. The DNA of the CDR3 is TGTGTCAGCAGCCTCTCCGGGACAGGGGACCACTACGAGCAGTACGTC.

V is TRBV15 and J is TRBJ2-5; TRBD2 might be the D (6 bases). The CDR3 loop spans 15 amino acids. The germline V gene has CDR1 LNHNV and CDR2 YYDKDF (reference sequence). Trimming shortened V by 0 bases and J by 3 bases, and 11 bases separated the two germline ends. Here the CDR3 DNA reads TGTGCCACCAGCAGAGATAGGCTAGCGAAAGAGACCCAGTACTTC. Amino acids: CATSRDRLAKETQYF.

This clonotype was observed a handful of times. This chain joins TRBV19 and TRBJ1-5; D may be TRBD1 (5 bases). V was pared by 1 base and J by 3 bases, with 19 bases between. Per the germline V gene, CDR1 is LNHDA and CDR2 is SQIVND (reference sequence). The CDR3 is made up of 18 amino acids. CDR3 coding DNA: TGTGCCAGTAGTATAGTAGTTCGGGTCGCAGGACACAATCAGCCCCAGCATTTT. Encoded protein: CASSIVVRVAGHNQPQHF.